The present TCR beta chain was sequenced within a study of PD-1 blockade in mismatch repair-deficient tumors (dated 2017 in TCRdb). In terms of the full investigation: Between late 2013 and 2016, more than 75 consecutive patients with 11 to 13 mismatch repair-deficient cancer types, all previously treated and progressing, were enrolled in the trial. Tumor-associated T cell clones in the peripheral blood of patients responding to PD-1 blockade were tracked using deep sequencing of TCR CDR3 regions.

Results and caveats for the whole study, not just this receptor: Tumor-resident clones, often undetectable in blood before treatment, expanded rapidly after pembrolizumab and then contracted, generally before radiologic responses.

As concerns this clone: The target of this receptor is not known. No base quality values were provided; no much bigger clone lies one nucleotide off.

Mismatch repair deficiency was established in every enrolled patient by polymerase chain reaction or immunohistochemistry. Three patients who responded to pembrolizumab therapy underwent TCR sequencing. Pembrolizumab PD-1 blockade was prospectively tested in advanced mismatch repair-deficient cancers, regardless of tissue of origin, in the phase II trial. Peripheral blood T cell samples were collected serially, before PD-1 blockade began and at several time points afterward. Blood sampling time points were reported as weeks after the first dose of pembrolizumab. Receptor libraries were prepared by the immunoSEQ multiplex PCR assay. This is the immuneACCESS table as TCRdb keeps it, with only in-frame sequences that have V and J called. A part of the clones is gone; compared with another copy, unresolved V genes explain less than half, and the rest is unexplained. The sample profile shows about 100,000 clones; roughly four fifths of them were found once. Of the sample, 6.3% is held by the ten largest clones.

Trimming accounts for 2 bases at V and 0 bases at J, while the number of junction bases matched to no gene is 12. CDR1 and CDR2 were assigned from the germline V gene (reference sequence) as SEHNR and FQNEAQ. The CDR3 covers 18 residues, taking in both the cysteine and the phenylalanine. The entry retains the CDR3 DNA only, 54 bases that are in frame from base 1. This TCR derives from an adult with mismatch repair-deficient cancer. The sequenced sample was peripheral blood, obtained roughly 36 weeks after starting pembrolizumab. The chain was built from TRBV7-9 and TRBJ1-1; TRBD1 lines up with 7 middle nucleotides. The bases are TGTGCCAGCAGCTTATCGCCGGGACAGCTTAAGCTGAACACTGAAGCTTTCTTT. Translated, it gives CASSLSPGQLKLNTEAFF.